A single sample gave rise to the 9 T cell receptor beta chains below, sequenced in a study of cytomegalovirus exposure and HLA in healthy donors. Use of 60 Vbeta and 13 Jbeta primers characterized the PCR. Only in-frame clones appear in the TCRdb table, and some are missing; sequencing was by immunoSEQ multiplex PCR. The sample holds 200,000 to 250,000 clones, roughly 84% seen once. The source material was PBMCs. The receptors were sampled from a man aged 45-65 years in good health and CMV-seronegative.

This clone was counted once. This rearrangement joins TRBV5-1 to TRBJ2-1; D not resolved. V was trimmed by 9 bases and J by 1 base, leaving 14 bases between them. The CDR3 has 14 amino acids. CDR1 is SGHRS, CDR2 YFSETQ, per germline. CDR3 loop: CATKGGSSYNEQFF. CDR3 coding DNA: TGCGCCACCAAAGGCGGATCATCCTACAATGAGCAGTTCTTC.

The chain couples TRBV10-3 to TRBJ2-7; 9 bases align to TRBD1. Germline-derived CDR1 and CDR2 are ENHRY and SYGVKD. The CDR3 spans 16 residues. Trimming at V came to 2 bases and at J to 1 base, leaving 6 bases not matched to a gene. CDR3 coding DNA: TGTGCCATCAGTGAGACCGGGACAGGGCTATCCTACGAGCAGTACTTC. Protein product: CAISETGTGLSYEQYF.

The rearrangement joins TRBV21-1 to TRBJ2-1; the D call TRBD2 from the table was never checked on the DNA. TRBV21-1 is deemed a pseudogene. This CDR3 contains 19 residues. CDR3: CASSRGGGASGHLGVEQFF. The CDR3 nucleotides are TGTGCCAGCAGCAGGGGTGGGGGGGCCAGCGGTCATTTGGGTGTTGAGCAGTTCTTC.

The chain couples TRBV5-5 to TRBJ2-3, with D tentatively TRBD2 (5 bases). Trimming removed 3 bases at V and 12 bases at J, with 11 bases between. The CDR3 is 11 residues long. The germline V gene has CDR1 SGHKS and CDR2 YYEKEE (reference sequence). The CDR3 DNA reads as TGTGCCAGCAGCTCCCGGGATAGACAGTATTTT. It yields the protein CASSSRDRQYF.

The V and J genes are TRBV5-1 and TRBJ1-2; D ambiguous. Deletions cut 0 bases from V and 4 bases from J, with 10 bases between. Germline V lookup: CDR1 SGHRS, CDR2 YFSETQ. This CDR3 contains 14 residues. In DNA form, the CDR3 reads TGCGCCAGCAGCTTGGGAGGGTCCCGCTATGGCTACACCTTC. The encoded protein is CASSLGGSRYGYTF. Full variable domain (missing parts from reference TRBV5-1 and TRBJ1-2): KAGVTQTPRYLIKTRGQQVTLSCSPISGHRSVSWYQQTPGQGLQFLFEYFSETQRNKGNFPGRFSGRQFSNSRSEMNVSTLELGDSALYLCASSLGGSRYGYTFGSGTRLTVV.

The V call is TRBV7-2, the J call TRBJ1-2; D is unclear. The CDR3 runs 16 residues. The ends were cut back, 1 base at V and 4 bases at J, with 16 bases in the middle. Looked up from germline, CDR1 is SGHTA and CDR2 is FQGNSA. The CDR3 sequence: CASSLGAAPEGYGYTF. CDR3 nucleotide sequence: TGTGCCAGCAGCTTAGGGGCGGCGCCGGAGGGCTATGGCTACACCTTC. The full variable domain, completed using reference TRBV7-2 and TRBJ1-2, is GAGVSQSPSNKVTEKGKDVELRCDPISGHTALYWYRQSLGQGLEFLIYFQGNSAPDKSGLPSDRFSAERTGGSVSTLTIQRTQQEDSAVYLCASSLGAAPEGYGYTFGSGTRLTVV.

V gene TRBV27 combines with J gene TRBJ1-1; D is possibly TRBD1 (6 bases). The V gene's germline CDR1 is MNHEY and CDR2 SMNVEV (reference sequence). Trimming left V 5 bases short and J 4 bases short, with 14 bases between. The CDR3 has 14 residues. CDR3 DNA sequence: TGTGCCAGCAGTCTTAACAGGGCCGGCACTGAAGCTTTCTTT. As protein: CASSLNRAGTEAFF.

V usage is TRBV30 and J usage is TRBJ1-1, with 8 bases fitting TRBD1. Trimming removed 7 bases from V and 2 bases from J; junction bases left unmatched: 12. CDR3 length equals 15 residues. Germline V gene data show CDR1 as GTSNPN and CDR2 as SVGIG (reference sequence). CDR3: CAYYGRGPVNTEAFF. The CDR3 bases are TGTGCCTACTACGGCAGGGGGCCGGTAAACACTGAAGCTTTCTTT.

The rearrangement uses TRBV14 and TRBJ2-1; TRBD2 is a possible D gene (5 bases). V lost 4 bases, J lost 4 bases, and 11 bases lay in between. The CDR3 sequence is 14 residues long. Germline assignment: CDR1 SGHDN and CDR2 FVKESK. The CDR3 bases are TGTGCCAGCAGCCCGCGTACGGGGTACAATGAGCAGTTCTTC. As protein: CASSPRTGYNEQFF.